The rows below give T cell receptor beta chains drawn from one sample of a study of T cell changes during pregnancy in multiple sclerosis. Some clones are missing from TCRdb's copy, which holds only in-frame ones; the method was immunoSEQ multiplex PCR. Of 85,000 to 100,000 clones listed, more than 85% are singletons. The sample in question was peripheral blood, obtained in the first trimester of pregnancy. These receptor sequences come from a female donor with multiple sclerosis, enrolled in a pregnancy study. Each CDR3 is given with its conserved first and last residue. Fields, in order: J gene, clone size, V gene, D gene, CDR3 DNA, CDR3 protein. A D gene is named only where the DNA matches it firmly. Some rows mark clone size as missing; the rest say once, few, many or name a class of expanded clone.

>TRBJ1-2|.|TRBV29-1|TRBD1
TGCAGCGTTGAAGACTACAGGGGAAGTGGCTACACCTTC
CSVEDYRGSGYTF
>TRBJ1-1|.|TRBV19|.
TGTGCCAGTAGGGATACACAGGCGAACACTGAAGCTTTCTTT
CASRDTQANTEAFF
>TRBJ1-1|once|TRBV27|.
TGTGCCAGCAGTTTATCAGGAGGGGCAAGTGAAGCTTTCTTT
CASSLSGGASEAFF
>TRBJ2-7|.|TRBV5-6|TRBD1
TGTGCCAGCACCCCGGGGGACAGGGGACTGAATGAGCAGTACTTC
CASTPGDRGLNEQYF
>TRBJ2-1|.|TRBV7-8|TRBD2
TGTGCCAGCAGCTTATCTAGCGGAGTCAATGAGCAGTTCTTC
CASSLSSGVNEQFF
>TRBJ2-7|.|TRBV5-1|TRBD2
TGCGCCAGCAGGTCCCGACTAGCGGGAGACGAAAACGAGCAGTACTTC
CASRSRLAGDENEQYF
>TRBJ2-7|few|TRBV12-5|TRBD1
TGTGCTAGTGGACGTGGGGGACAGGGTTGGGACGAGCAGTACTTC
CASGRGGQGWDEQYF
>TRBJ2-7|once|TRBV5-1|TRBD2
TGCGCCAGCAGCTCTTCTTTGAGCGGGAGGCCCTACGAGCAGTACTTC
CASSSSLSGRPYEQYF
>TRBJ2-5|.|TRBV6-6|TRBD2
TGTGCCAGCAGTTACTCGGCTAGCGGGAGTGGGACCCAGTACTTC
CASSYSASGSGTQYF
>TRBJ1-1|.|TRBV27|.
TGTGCCAGCAGGTCGGTGAACACTGAAGCTTTCTTT
CASRSVNTEAFF
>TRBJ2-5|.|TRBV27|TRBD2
TGTGCCAGCAGTTTAGTGCCTAGCGGGAGGGCCAGGGCGGAGACCCAGTACTTC
CASSLVPSGRARAETQYF
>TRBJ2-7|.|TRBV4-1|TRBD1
TGCGCCAGCAGCCAATGGGGTTCGGGACAGGGTTACGAGCAGTACTTC
CASSQWGSGQGYEQYF
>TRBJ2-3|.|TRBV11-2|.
TGTGCCAGCAGCTCCCCCCGAGACAGGCTCACAGATACGCAGTATTTT
CASSSPRDRLTDTQYF
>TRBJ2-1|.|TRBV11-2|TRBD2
TGTGCCAGCAGCCAGATGACTAGCGGGATTTACGATGAGCAGTTCTTC
CASSQMTSGIYDEQFF
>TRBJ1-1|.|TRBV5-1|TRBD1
TGCGCCAGCAGCTTGGCAGGGGGCGCGAACACTGAAGCTTTCTTT
CASSLAGGANTEAFF
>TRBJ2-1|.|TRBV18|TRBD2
TGTGCCAGCTCACCATTACCGGGACTAGCGGGAGGGCCGAGTGAGCAGTTCTTC
CASSPLPGLAGGPSEQFF
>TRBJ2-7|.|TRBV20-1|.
TGCAGTGCTGGGGACTTCCCGGAGCAGTACTTC
CSAGDFPEQYF
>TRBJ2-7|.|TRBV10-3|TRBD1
TGTGCCATGGGGGACAGGGGGAACTACGAGCAGTACTTC
CAMGDRGNYEQYF
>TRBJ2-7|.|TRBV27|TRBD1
TGTGCCAGCAGTTGGACAGGGCTTTCCTACGAGCAGTACTTC
CASSWTGLSYEQYF
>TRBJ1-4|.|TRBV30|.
TGTGCCTGGAGTAGCCAGGGTAATGAAAAACTGTTTTTT
CAWSSQGNEKLFF
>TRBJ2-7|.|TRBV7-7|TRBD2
TGTGCCAGCAGCTTACAAGCGGGACCGACCTACGAGCAGTACTTC
CASSLQAGPTYEQYF
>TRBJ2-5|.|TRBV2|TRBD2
TGTGCCAGCAGTGAAGGGACTAGCGGGAGCATACAAGAGACCCAGTACTTC
CASSEGTSGSIQETQYF
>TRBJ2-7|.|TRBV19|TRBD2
TGTGCCAGTAGTACGAGCGGGAGCTCCTACGAGCAGTACTTC
CASSTSGSSYEQYF
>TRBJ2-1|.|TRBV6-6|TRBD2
TGTGCCAGCAGCCTAGGGGCTAGCGGGAGGTACAATGAGCAGTTCTTC
CASSLGASGRYNEQFF
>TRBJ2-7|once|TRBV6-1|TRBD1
TGTGCCAGCAGTGAAGCAGAGACAGGGGGCGCCTACGAGCAGTACTTC
CASSEAETGGAYEQYF
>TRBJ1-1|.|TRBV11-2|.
TGTGCCAGCAGGACTTTGAGGCAAGAGAACACTGAAGCTTTCTTT
CASRTLRQENTEAFF
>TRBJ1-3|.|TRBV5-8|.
TGTGCCAGCAGCTACCGGACAACGAGCTCTGGAAACACCATATATTTT
CASSYRTTSSGNTIYF
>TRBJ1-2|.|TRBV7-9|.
TGTGCCAGCAGCTTAGGAGTCAAGGAGACTGCGAACTATGGCTACACCTTC
CASSLGVKETANYGYTF
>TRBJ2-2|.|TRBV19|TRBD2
TGTGCCAGTAGTATAGGAGGGCTAGCGGGAAGCACCGGGGAGCTGTTTTTT
CASSIGGLAGSTGELFF
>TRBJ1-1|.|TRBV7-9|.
TGTGCCAGCAGCTCGCGGGGGGGGCTAACTGAAGCTTTCTTT
CASSSRGGLTEAFF
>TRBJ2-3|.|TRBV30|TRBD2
TGTGCCTGGAGTACTAGCGGGGGCACAGATACGCAGTATTTT
CAWSTSGGTDTQYF
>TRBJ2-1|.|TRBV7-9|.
TGTGCCAGCAGCTGGCTCGGGGAGGACGCGCCCTACAATGAGCAGTTCTTC
CASSWLGEDAPYNEQFF
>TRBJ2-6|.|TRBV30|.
TGTGCCTGGAGCAACGGGGTCCTGACTTTC
CAWSNGVLTF
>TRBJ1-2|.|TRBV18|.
TGTGCCAGCTCACCGGGGGGTAGCTATGGCTACACCTTC
CASSPGGSYGYTF
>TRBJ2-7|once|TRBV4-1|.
TGCGCCAGCAGCCAAGATCCGACGGGAGTCCATGTTGAGCAGTACTTC
CASSQDPTGVHVEQYF
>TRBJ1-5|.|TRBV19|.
TGTGCCAGTAGTCTCCGGGACACCAATCAGCCCCAGCATTTT
CASSLRDTNQPQHF
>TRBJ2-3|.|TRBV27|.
TGTGCCAGCAGTCCGTTTTCCACTAGCACAGATACGCAGTATTTT
CASSPFSTSTDTQYF
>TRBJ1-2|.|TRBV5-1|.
TGCGCCAGCAGCTTGGAAGGGGGGGACTATGGCTACACCTTC
CASSLEGGDYGYTF
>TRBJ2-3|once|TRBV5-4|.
TGTGCCAGCAGCTTGGATGGCGGGGCGAGACTTAGCACAGATACGCAGTATTTT
CASSLDGGARLSTDTQYF
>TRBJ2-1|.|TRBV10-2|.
TGCGCCAGCAGTAACAAGGGGTACAATGAGCAGTTCTTC
CASSNKGYNEQFF
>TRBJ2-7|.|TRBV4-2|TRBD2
TGTGCCAGCAGCCGCATCCGCGGCAGCGGGAGTCCCCAGAGCGAGCAGTACTTC
CASSRIRGSGSPQSEQYF
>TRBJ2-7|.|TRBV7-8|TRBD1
TGTGCCAGCAGAAACAGGACAGGGGCCTACGAGCAGTACTTC
CASRNRTGAYEQYF
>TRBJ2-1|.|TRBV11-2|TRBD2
TGTGCCAGCAGCTTCGTAGCGGGAGTGAGGGGCAATGAGCAGTTCTTC
CASSFVAGVRGNEQFF
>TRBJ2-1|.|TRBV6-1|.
TGTGCCAGCATCAGGGGGGTCAGGTACAATGAGCAGTTCTTC
CASIRGVRYNEQFF
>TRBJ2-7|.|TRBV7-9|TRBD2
TGTGCCAGCAGTTCACGGACTAGCTCCGTCACGGGAACATACGAGCAGTACTTC
CASSSRTSSVTGTYEQYF
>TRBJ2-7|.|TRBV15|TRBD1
TGTGCCACCAGCAGAGATCAGGGGGCCGACGAGCAGTACTTC
CATSRDQGADEQYF
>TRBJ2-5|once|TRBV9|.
TGTGCCAGCAGCGGACAGATCAGGCCCAAAGAGACCCAGTACTTC
CASSGQIRPKETQYF
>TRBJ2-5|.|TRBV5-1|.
TGCGCCAGCAGCTTGGCTCAGGGGTGGGAGACCCAGTACTTC
CASSLAQGWETQYF
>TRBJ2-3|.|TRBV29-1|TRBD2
TGCAGCGTTGACTCCGGGAGGGCCGGCGCAGATACGCAGTATTTT
CSVDSGRAGADTQYF
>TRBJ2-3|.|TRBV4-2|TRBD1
TGTGCCAGCAGCCATGTACAGGGGGCTGCCGGGGATACGCAGTATTTT
CASSHVQGAAGDTQYF
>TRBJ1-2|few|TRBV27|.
TGTGCCAGCAGCAACAGGTTCGAGAACTATGGCTACACCTTC
CASSNRFENYGYTF
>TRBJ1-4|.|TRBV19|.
TGTGCCAGTAGTATTCCCGGGGTAACCGGTGAAAAACTGTTTTTT
CASSIPGVTGEKLFF
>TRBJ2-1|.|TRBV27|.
TGTGCCAGCAGTTTTCTTTACAGCATCAATGAGCAGTTCTTC
CASSFLYSINEQFF
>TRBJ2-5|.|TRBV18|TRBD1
TGTGCCAGCTCACCGACAGGGAACCAAGAGACCCAGTACTTC
CASSPTGNQETQYF
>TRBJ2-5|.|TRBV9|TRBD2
TGTGCCAGCAGTAAAAGCGGGAGGGGGCAAGAGACCCAGTACTTC
CASSKSGRGQETQYF
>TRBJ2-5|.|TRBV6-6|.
TGTGCCAGCGGAGGGACAGCCAGGGACCAGTACTTC
CASGGTARDQYF
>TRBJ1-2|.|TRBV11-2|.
TGTGCCAGCAGCTTAGACACGCAGGGGAACTATGGCTACACCTTC
CASSLDTQGNYGYTF